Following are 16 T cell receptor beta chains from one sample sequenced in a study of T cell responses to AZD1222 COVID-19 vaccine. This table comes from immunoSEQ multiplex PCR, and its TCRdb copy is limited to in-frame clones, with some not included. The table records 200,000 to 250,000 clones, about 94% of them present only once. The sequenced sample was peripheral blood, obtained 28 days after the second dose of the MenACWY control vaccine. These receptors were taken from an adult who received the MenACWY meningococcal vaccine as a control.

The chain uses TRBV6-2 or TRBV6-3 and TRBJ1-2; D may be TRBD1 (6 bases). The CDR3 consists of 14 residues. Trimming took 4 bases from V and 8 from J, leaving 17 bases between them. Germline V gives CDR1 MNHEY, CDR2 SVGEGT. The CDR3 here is CASSLAGADGGYTF. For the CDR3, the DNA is TGTGCCAGCAGTTTAGCAGGGGCTGACGGCGGCTACACCTTC.

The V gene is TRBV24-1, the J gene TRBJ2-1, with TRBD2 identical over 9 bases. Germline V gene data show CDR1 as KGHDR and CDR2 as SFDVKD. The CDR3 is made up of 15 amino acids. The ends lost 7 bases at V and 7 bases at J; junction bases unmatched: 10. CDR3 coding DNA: TGTGCCACCAGCCCCGGGCTAGCGGGGTTTAATGAGCAGTTCTTC. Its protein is CATSPGLAGFNEQFF.

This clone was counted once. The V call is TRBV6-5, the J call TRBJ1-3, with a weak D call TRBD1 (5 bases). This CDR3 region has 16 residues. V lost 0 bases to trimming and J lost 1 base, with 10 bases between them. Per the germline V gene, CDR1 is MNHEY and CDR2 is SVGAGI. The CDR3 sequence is CASSYSGRLSGNTIYF. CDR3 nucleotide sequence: TGTGCCAGCAGTTACTCGGGACGCTTGTCTGGAAACACCATATATTTT.

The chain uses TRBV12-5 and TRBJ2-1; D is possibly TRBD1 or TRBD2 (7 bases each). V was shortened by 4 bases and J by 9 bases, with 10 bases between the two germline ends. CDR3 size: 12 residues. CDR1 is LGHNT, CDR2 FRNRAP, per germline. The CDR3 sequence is CASGSRGGEQFF. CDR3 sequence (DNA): TGTGCTAGTGGTTCCAGGGGGGGTGAGCAGTTCTTC.

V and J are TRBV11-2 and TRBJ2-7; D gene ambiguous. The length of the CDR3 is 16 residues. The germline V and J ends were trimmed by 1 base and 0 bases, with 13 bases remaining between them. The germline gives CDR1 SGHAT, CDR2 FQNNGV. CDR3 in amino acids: CASSLGQFTASYEQYF. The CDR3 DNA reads TGTGCCAGCAGCTTAGGGCAGTTCACCGCCTCCTACGAGCAGTACTTC. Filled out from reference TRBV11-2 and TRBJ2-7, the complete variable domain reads EAGVAQSPRYKIIEKRQSVAFWCNPISGHATLYWYQQILGQGPKLLIQFQNNGVVDDSQLPKDRFSAERLKGVDSTLKIQPAKLEDSAVYLCASSLGQFTASYEQYFGPGTRLTVT.

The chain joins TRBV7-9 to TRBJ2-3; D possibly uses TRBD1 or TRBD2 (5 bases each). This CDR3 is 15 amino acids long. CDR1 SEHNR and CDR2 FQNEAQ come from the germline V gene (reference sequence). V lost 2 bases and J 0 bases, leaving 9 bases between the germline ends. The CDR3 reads CASSLIGTSTDTQYF. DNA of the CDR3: TGTGCCAGCAGCTTAATAGGGACCAGCACAGATACGCAGTATTTT.

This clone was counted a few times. DNA of the CDR3: TGTGCCAGCAGCCCACAGGGAAGCTCTGGAAACACCATATATTTT. It codes for CASSPQGSSGNTIYF. The V and J genes are TRBV27 and TRBJ1-3; tentative D call: TRBD1 (6 bases). The CDR3 runs 15 residues. Trimming shortened V by 6 bases and J by 0 bases, and 12 bases separated the two germline ends. The germline gives CDR1 MNHEY, CDR2 SMNVEV (reference sequence).

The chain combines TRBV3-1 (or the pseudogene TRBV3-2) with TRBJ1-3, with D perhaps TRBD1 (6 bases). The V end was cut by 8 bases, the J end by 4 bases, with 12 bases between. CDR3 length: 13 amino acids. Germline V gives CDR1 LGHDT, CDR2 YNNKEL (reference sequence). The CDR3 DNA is TGTGCCAGCGCCAGGGGAACCGGAAACACCATATATTTT. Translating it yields CASARGTGNTIYF.

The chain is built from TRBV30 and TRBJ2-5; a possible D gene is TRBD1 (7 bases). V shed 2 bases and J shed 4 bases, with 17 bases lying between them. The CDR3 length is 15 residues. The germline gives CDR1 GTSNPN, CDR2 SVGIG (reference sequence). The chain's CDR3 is CAWSTGQGGGETQYF. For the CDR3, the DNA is TGTGCCTGGAGTACAGGCCAGGGGGGAGGAGAGACCCAGTACTTC.

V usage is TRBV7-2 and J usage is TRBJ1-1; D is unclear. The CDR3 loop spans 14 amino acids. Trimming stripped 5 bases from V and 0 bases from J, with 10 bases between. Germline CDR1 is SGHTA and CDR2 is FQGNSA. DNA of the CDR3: TGTGCCAGCAGCGTCAGAGAAATGAACACTGAAGCTTTCTTT. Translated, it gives CASSVREMNTEAFF.

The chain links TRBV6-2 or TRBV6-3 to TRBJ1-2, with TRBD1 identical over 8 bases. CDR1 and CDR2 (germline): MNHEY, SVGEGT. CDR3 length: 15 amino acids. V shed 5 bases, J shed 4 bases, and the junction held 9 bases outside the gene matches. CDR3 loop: CASSRPLTGAYGYTF. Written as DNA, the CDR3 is TGTGCCAGCAGTAGACCCCTGACAGGGGCCTATGGCTACACCTTC.

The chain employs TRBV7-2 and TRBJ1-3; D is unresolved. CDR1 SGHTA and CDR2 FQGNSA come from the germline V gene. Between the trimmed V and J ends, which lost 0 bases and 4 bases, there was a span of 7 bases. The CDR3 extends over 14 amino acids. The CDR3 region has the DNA TGTGCCAGCAGCTTAGCAGGGTTCGGAAACACCATATATTTT. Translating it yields CASSLAGFGNTIYF.

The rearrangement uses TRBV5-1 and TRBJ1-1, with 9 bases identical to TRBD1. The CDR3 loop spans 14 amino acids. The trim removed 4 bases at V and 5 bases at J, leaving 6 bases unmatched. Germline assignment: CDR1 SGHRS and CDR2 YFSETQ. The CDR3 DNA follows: TGCGCCAGCAGCGTGGGACAGGGTGATACTGAAGCTTTCTTT. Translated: CASSVGQGDTEAFF. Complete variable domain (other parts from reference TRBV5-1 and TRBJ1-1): KAGVTQTPRYLIKTRGQQVTLSCSPISGHRSVSWYQQTPGQGLQFLFEYFSETQRNKGNFPGRFSGRQFSNSRSEMNVSTLELGDSALYLCASSVGQGDTEAFFGQGTRLTVV.

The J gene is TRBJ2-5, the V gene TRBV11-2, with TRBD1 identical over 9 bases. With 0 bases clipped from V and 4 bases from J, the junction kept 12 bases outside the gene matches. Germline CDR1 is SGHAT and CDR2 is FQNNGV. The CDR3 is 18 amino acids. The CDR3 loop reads CASSLDPGDREFGETQYF. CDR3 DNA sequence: TGTGCCAGCAGCTTAGATCCGGGGGACAGGGAATTCGGAGAGACCCAGTACTTC. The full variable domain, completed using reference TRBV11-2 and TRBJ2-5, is EAGVAQSPRYKIIEKRQSVAFWCNPISGHATLYWYQQILGQGPKLLIQFQNNGVVDDSQLPKDRFSAERLKGVDSTLKIQPAKLEDSAVYLCASSLDPGDREFGETQYFGPGTRLLVL.

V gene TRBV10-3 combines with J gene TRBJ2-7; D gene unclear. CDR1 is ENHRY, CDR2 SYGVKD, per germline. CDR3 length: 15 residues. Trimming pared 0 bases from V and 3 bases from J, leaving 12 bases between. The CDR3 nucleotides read TGTGCCATCAGTGAGTCGCCCAGAAACAGCTACGAGCAGTACTTC. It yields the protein CAISESPRNSYEQYF.

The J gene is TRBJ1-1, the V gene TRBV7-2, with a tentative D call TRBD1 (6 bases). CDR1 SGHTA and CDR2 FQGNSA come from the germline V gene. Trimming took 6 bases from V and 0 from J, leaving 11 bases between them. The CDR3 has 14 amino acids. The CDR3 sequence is CASSSQGMNTEAFF. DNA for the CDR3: TGTGCCAGCAGTTCACAGGGAATGAACACTGAAGCTTTCTTT.